Shown below are 23 T cell receptor beta chains from a single sample sequenced in a study of T cell responses to AZD1222 COVID-19 vaccine. Using immunoSEQ multiplex PCR, the repertoire was profiled, and TCRdb retains in-frame clones only, with some absent. Counted here are about 120,000 clones, 88% occurring once; the ten biggest clones make up around 5.6%. Sequencing used peripheral blood, obtained on day 0 of AZD1222 vaccination. Receptor source: an adult in good health.

This clone was observed once. The V call is TRBV30, the J call TRBJ1-6; D is unresolved. V was pared by 4 bases and J by 6 bases, with 13 bases between. Germline lookup yields CDR1 GTSNPN and CDR2 SVGIG (reference sequence). The CDR3 contains 14 residues. DNA for the CDR3: TGTGCCTGGACCTCCGGGGTGAGTAATTCACCCCTCCACTTT. It translates to CAWTSGVSNSPLHF.

The chain combines TRBV20-1 with TRBJ1-2, with D perhaps TRBD1 (5 bases). Germline values: CDR1 DFQATT, CDR2 SNEGSKA (reference sequence). CDR3 size: 11 residues. V lost 6 bases to trimming and J lost 4 bases, with 9 bases between them. In DNA, the CDR3 is TGCAGTGCCATCGGGGCCTATGGCTACACCTTC. Protein: CSAIGAYGYTF.

CDR3 coding DNA: TGTGCCAGTAAACGGAACACTGAAGCTTTCTTT. Amino acid sequence: CASKRNTEAFF. This chain connects TRBV19 to TRBJ1-1; D gene ambiguous. V lost 7 bases to trimming and J lost 1 base, with 4 bases between them. Germline-derived CDR1 and CDR2 are LNHDA and SQIVND (reference sequence). This CDR3 has 11 residues.

This rearrangement joins TRBV27 to TRBJ2-1, with 10 bases lining up with TRBD2. This CDR3 comprises 17 residues. The trim removed 5 bases at V and 5 bases at J, leaving 12 bases unmatched. Germline V gene lookup returns CDR1 MNHEY and CDR2 SMNVEV (reference sequence). The CDR3 spells CASSRVEREGLNNEQFF. The CDR3, as DNA: TGTGCCAGCAGTCGCGTAGAGCGGGAGGGCCTAAACAATGAGCAGTTCTTC.

The chain recombines TRBV5-4 with TRBJ1-3; D uncertain. Trimming stripped 2 bases from V and 2 bases from J, with 14 bases between. This CDR3 region has 16 residues. From germline, CDR1 is SGHNT and CDR2 YYREEE (reference sequence). In DNA, the CDR3 is TGTGCCAGCAGCTTAGGATCGCTCTCGACTGGAAACACCATATATTTT. As protein: CASSLGSLSTGNTIYF.

The chain links TRBV3-1 (or the pseudogene TRBV3-2) to TRBJ1-1; no clear D gene. Germline V gives CDR1 LGHDT, CDR2 YNNKEL (reference sequence). The germline V and J ends were trimmed by 1 base and 6 bases, with 9 bases remaining between them. This CDR3 is 13 amino acids long. Here the CDR3 DNA reads TGTGCCAGCAGCCAAGGAGGGCAGCCTGAAGCTTTCTTT. Translation gives CASSQGGQPEAFF.

The J gene is TRBJ2-5, the V gene TRBV7-9; D is possibly TRBD2 (6 bases). CDR1 and CDR2 (germline): SEHNR, FQNEAQ (reference sequence). This CDR3 has 13 residues. V was cut by 5 bases and J by 1 base, with 8 bases left in between. The CDR3 nucleotides read TGTGCCAGCAGCCGGGACTTCCAAGAGACCCAGTACTTC. Its translation is CASSRDFQETQYF.

CDR3 nucleotides: TGTGCCAGCAGCTTGGAGATACTAGCGGCTCAGAATGAGCAGTTCTTC. Translation gives CASSLEILAAQNEQFF. The chain has TRBV5-6 and TRBJ2-1, with 8 bases lining up with TRBD2. With V trimmed by 0 bases and J by 7 bases, 9 bases remained unmatched. Germline CDR1 SGHDT, CDR2 YYEEEE. This CDR3 region has 16 residues.

J is TRBJ1-1 and V is TRBV7-8; D ambiguous. Trimming left V 1 base short and J 8 bases short, with 11 bases between. CDR1 SGHVS and CDR2 FQNEAQ come from the germline V gene. The CDR3 runs 13 residues. The CDR3 loop reads CASSLVTMGEAFF. The CDR3 DNA sequence: TGTGCCAGCAGCTTAGTCACGATGGGAGAAGCTTTCTTT.

This CDR3 reads CASSRDTAEQYF. The DNA for the CDR3 is TGTGCCAGCTCACGGGACACCGCCGAGCAGTACTTC. The chain combines TRBV18 with TRBJ2-7; maybe TRBD1 (6 bases). The V end lost 4 bases, the J end lost 6 bases, and 10 bases lay between the germline ends. The CDR3 extends over 12 amino acids. Per germline, CDR1 KGHSH and CDR2 LQKENI.

The table lists this clone with a count of one. The rearrangement uses TRBV13 and TRBJ2-7, with TRBD1 matching over 10 bases. This CDR3 is built from 15 residues. Germline V lookup: CDR1 PRHDT, CDR2 FYEKMQ (reference sequence). Unmatched junction bases numbered 7, after V lost 4 bases and J lost 4 bases. The DNA for the CDR3 is TGTGCCAGCAGCTCCCCCGGGACAGGGGTTTACGAGCAGTACTTC. Translation: CASSSPGTGVYEQYF.

The genes are TRBV11-3 and TRBJ2-7, with 9 nucleotides matching TRBD1. This CDR3 is 15 amino acids long. The trim removed 3 bases at V and 5 bases at J, leaving 8 bases unmatched. Germline V gene data show CDR1 as SGHNT and CDR2 as YENEEA. The DNA of the CDR3 is TGTGCCAGCAGCTTTAACCGGGACAGGGTGAACGAGCAGTACTTC. It encodes CASSFNRDRVNEQYF.

The chain is built from TRBV29-1 and TRBJ2-1, with 8 bases matching TRBD1. Germline CDR1 and CDR2: SQVTM and ANQGSEA. CDR3 size: 13 residues. The V segment lost 7 bases and the J segment 8 bases; nucleotides outside the gene matches: 10. The CDR3 DNA follows: TGCAGCGCACGACAGGGGATGACGGATGAGCAGTTCTTC. Its translation is CSARQGMTDEQFF.

The J gene is TRBJ2-2, the V gene TRBV11-2, with a possible D match to TRBD2 (5 bases). There are 15 residues in the CDR3. The V end lost 5 bases, the J end lost 0 bases, and 10 bases lay between the germline ends. The germline gives CDR1 SGHAT, CDR2 FQNNGV. CDR3 DNA sequence: TGTGCCAGCAGCCACAGCGGAGCGAACACCGGGGAGCTGTTTTTT. Protein: CASSHSGANTGELFF.

For the CDR3, the DNA is TGTGCCAGCAGCCGAAACCGAGGTCCTGTCGAGAGCGAGCAGTACTTC. This encodes CASSRNRGPVESEQYF. The V and J genes are TRBV16 and TRBJ2-7, with D unclear. Germline V lookup: CDR1 KGHSY, CDR2 FQNENV. The CDR3 sequence is 16 residues long. V was trimmed by 4 bases and J by 6 bases, leaving 22 bases between them.

V usage is TRBV9 and J usage is TRBJ2-2; TRBD2 aligns across 9 bases. V was pared by 0 bases and J by 5 bases, with 5 bases of the junction left unmatched. The CDR3 sequence is 16 residues long. From germline, CDR1 is SGDLS and CDR2 YYNGEE. The DNA for the CDR3 is TGTGCCAGCAGCGTAGGTGGTCTAGCGGGGACCGGGGAGCTGTTTTTT. Amino acid sequence: CASSVGGLAGTGELFF.

The chain carries TRBV7-9 and TRBJ1-1; D not certain. The CDR3 totals 13 residues. Germline V CDR1 and CDR2: SEHNR, FQNEAQ (reference sequence). The germline V and J ends were trimmed by 1 base and 0 bases, with 3 bases remaining between them. The CDR3 bases are TGTGCCAGCAGCTTAGACATGAACACTGAAGCTTTCTTT. Protein sequence: CASSLDMNTEAFF.

The CDR3 region has the DNA TGTGCCACCAGCCCCAGGCGCGGGCGCCTTAATGGAAACACCATATATTTT. It encodes CATSPRRGRLNGNTIYF. The chain is built from TRBV15 and TRBJ1-3; no clear D. Germline CDR1 and CDR2: LNHNV and YYDKDF (reference sequence). V lost 5 bases, J lost 3 bases, and 20 bases lay in between. The CDR3 contains 17 residues.

The chain links TRBV27 to TRBJ2-7; 10 nucleotides match TRBD1. V trimming: 3 bases; J trimming: 4 bases; junction bases outside the gene matches: 3. Germline assignment: CDR1 MNHEY and CDR2 SMNVEV (reference sequence). The CDR3 is 14 residues long. CDR3 in DNA: TGTGCCAGCAGTTTGACAGGGGGCTTGTACGAGCAGTACTTC. This codes for CASSLTGGLYEQYF.

V and J are TRBV24-1 and TRBJ2-1; D is possibly TRBD2 (5 bases). The V end lost 3 bases, the J end lost 10 bases, and 9 bases lay between the germline ends. Germline-derived CDR1 and CDR2 are KGHDR and SFDVKD. The CDR3 is 12 amino acids. The DNA for the CDR3 is TGTGCCACCAGTGATAGGAGAGGGGAGCAGTTCTTC. Amino acid sequence: CATSDRRGEQFF.

The chain carries TRBV20-1 and TRBJ1-1; tentative D call: TRBD1 (6 bases). Germline values: CDR1 DFQATT, CDR2 SNEGSKA (reference sequence). With 3 bases removed from V and 0 bases from J, the gap between germline ends came to 17 bases. The CDR3 sequence is 16 residues long. The CDR3 sequence: CSASSRQGLMNTEAFF. In DNA form, the CDR3 reads TGCAGTGCTAGTTCGAGGCAGGGGCTCATGAACACTGAAGCTTTCTTT.

The chain joins TRBV5-1 to TRBJ2-7; TRBD2 matches at 9 bases. The CDR3 is made up of 14 amino acids. V shed 4 bases and J 3 bases; nucleotides not matched to a gene: 5. Germline values: CDR1 SGHRS, CDR2 YFSETQ. Written as DNA, the CDR3 is TGCGCCAGCAGCGCGACTAGCGGCCTCTACGAGCAGTACTTC. Residues: CASSATSGLYEQYF.

The V and J genes are TRBV5-1 and TRBJ2-1; a possible D gene is TRBD2 (6 bases). V lost 0 bases to trimming and J lost 6 bases, with 22 bases between them. The V gene's germline CDR1 is SGHRS and CDR2 YFSETQ. The CDR3 consists of 18 residues. The CDR3 here is CASSLGSQGGSAINEQFF. DNA of the CDR3: TGCGCCAGCAGCTTGGGGAGCCAGGGAGGTTCAGCGATCAATGAGCAGTTCTTC.